This TCR beta chain was found in a study of siplizumab effects on memory and regulatory T cells. Study observations and caveats: Most proliferating CD4+ or CD8+ clones, roughly 75-96%, had no naive or memory assignment.

Generated by immunoSEQ multiplex PCR, the TCRdb table keeps only in-frame clones and is missing some. Of roughly 62,000 clones detected, 80% to 95% appear once; the ten largest clones hold about two fifths. V was clipped by 3 bases and J by 5 bases, with 14 bases between them. The CDR3 is made up of 14 amino acids. Per the germline V gene, CDR1 is MNHEY and CDR2 is SMNVEV (reference sequence). This clone was recorded only once. Its specificity is not known. The chain employs TRBV27 and TRBJ2-7; weak D call: TRBD2 (7 bases). The sequence was obtained from a human donor in good health. The sequenced sample consisted of CD8+ T cells sorted from blood. CDR3 sequence: CASSFRGAPDEQYF. The DNA for the CDR3 is TGTGCCAGCAGTTTTCGGGGGGCGCCCGACGAGCAGTACTTC.